This TCR beta chain was profiled in a study of tumor and adjacent non-tumor tissue in lung cancer. About the study: Aged about 30 to 85 years, patients included under 13 men and about 5 women with stage I to III disease. On average, productive TCRbeta reads reached some 4.2 million per sample.

RNA was extracted from bulk tissue without any cell sorting. This CDR3 comprises 14 residues. Germline V CDR1 and CDR2: SGHNT, YYREEE (reference sequence). The ends lost 4 bases at V and 3 bases at J; junction bases unmatched: 5. This clonotype has a handful of counts. A modified ARM-PCR protocol with three rounds of nested PCR amplified TCRbeta. In TCRdb, the multiplex PCR reads were re-called with MiXCR into one record per CDR3 protein. Here the sample spans 120,000 or so distinct CDR3 sequences, about 66% being singletons. The specimen sequenced was lung tumor tissue. The chain links TRBV5-4 to TRBJ1-2; TRBD1 matches at 8 bases. The clonotype was recovered from a man younger than 40 with non-small cell lung cancer. CDR3: CASSLGQEHYGYTF. The CDR3 DNA reads TGTGCCAGCAGCCTGGGACAGGAGCACTATGGCTACACCTTC.